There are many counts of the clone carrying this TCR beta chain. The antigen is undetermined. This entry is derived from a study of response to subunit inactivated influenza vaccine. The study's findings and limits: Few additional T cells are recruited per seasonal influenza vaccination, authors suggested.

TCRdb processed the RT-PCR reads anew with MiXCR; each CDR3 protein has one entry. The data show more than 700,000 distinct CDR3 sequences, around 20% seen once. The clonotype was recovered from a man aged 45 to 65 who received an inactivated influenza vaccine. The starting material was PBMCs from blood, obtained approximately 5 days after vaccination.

CDR3 nucleotides: TGTGCCAGCAGTGGGGTGTGGGACTACCAAAATTACAATGAGCAGTTCTTC. This encodes CASSGVWDYQNYNEQFF. V gene TRBV12-3 or TRBV12-4 combines with J gene TRBJ2-1, with 7 bases fitting TRBD2. The CDR3 has 17 amino acids. Losses at the gene ends were 5 bases for V and 4 bases for J; bases not matched to a gene: 14.